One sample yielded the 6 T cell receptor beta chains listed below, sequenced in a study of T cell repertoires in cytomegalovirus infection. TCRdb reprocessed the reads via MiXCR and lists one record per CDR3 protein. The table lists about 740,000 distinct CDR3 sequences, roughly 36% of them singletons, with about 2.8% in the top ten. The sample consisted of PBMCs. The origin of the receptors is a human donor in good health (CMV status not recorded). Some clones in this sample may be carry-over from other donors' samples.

The CDR3 bases are TGTGCCAGCGGCGGACAGGTGATTCGCACTGAAGCTTTCTTT. It yields the protein CASGGQVIRTEAFF. The chain links TRBV2 to TRBJ1-1; the match to TRBD1 covers 7 bases. There are 14 residues in the CDR3. V was pared by 8 bases and J by 4 bases, with 10 bases of the junction left unmatched. From germline, CDR1 is SNHLY and CDR2 FYNNEI.

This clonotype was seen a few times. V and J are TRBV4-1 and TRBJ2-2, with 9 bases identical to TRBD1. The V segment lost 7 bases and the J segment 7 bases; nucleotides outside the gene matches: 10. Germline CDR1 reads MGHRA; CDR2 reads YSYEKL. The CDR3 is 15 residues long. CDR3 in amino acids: CASTRGTGTVGELFF. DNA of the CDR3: TGCGCCAGCACCAGGGGGACAGGGACTGTCGGGGAGCTGTTTTTT.

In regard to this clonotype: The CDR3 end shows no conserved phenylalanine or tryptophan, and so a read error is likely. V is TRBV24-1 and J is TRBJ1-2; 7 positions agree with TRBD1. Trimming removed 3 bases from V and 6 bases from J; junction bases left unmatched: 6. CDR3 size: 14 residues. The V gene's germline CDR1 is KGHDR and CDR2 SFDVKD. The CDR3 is CATSDGQDYHGYTL. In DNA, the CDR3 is TGTGCCACCAGTGATGGACAGGACTACCATGGCTACACCCTC.

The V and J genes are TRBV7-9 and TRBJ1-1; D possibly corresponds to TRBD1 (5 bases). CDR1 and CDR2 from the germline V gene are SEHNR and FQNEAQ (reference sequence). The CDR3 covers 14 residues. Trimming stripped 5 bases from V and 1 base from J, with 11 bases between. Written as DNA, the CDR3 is TGTGCCAGCAGCCCGCCGACAGAGAACACTGAAGCTTTCTTT. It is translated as CASSPPTENTEAFF.

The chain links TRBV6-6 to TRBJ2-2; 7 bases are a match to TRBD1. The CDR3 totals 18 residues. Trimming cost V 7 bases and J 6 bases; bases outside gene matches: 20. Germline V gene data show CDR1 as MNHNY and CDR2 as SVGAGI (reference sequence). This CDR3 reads CASTPKGDPRQGPGELFF. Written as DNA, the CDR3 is TGTGCCAGCACACCCAAGGGGGACCCGAGACAGGGCCCCGGGGAGCTGTTTTTT.

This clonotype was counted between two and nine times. CDR3 sequence: CAIASPGVSTEAFF. The CDR3 nucleotides read TGTGCCATCGCGAGCCCAGGGGTCAGCACTGAAGCTTTCTTT. This chain links TRBV28 with TRBJ1-1; D is possibly TRBD1 (6 bases). V was shortened by 10 bases and J by 4 bases, with 19 bases between the two germline ends. This CDR3 is 14 amino acids long. From germline, CDR1 is MDHEN and CDR2 SYDVKM.